Shown below are 24 T cell receptor beta chains from a single sample sequenced in a study of T-cell reconstitution after alpha-beta-depleted transplantation in children (dated by TCRdb to about 2016). The sample's treatment or condition label, in plain terms: allogeneic hematopoietic cell transplantation with graft depleted of TCRalphabeta T cells and CD19 B cells. Library preparation was by PCR. TCRdb lists the instrument as Illumina HiSeq 2500. TCR library preparation used molecular barcoding, with unique molecular identifiers applied to normalize quantification of the TCRbeta repertoire. TCRdb reprocessing: public reads trimmed at Q25 with fastp, clones called with MiXCR, in-frame beta chains kept. Rows are unified per CDR3 protein, each entry keeping the most common DNA and genes. The sample has 700,000 to 950,000 distinct CDR3 sequences on record, less than 20% of them singletons. The leading ten clones occupy roughly 5% of the sample.

The sequenced sample was PBMCs, mostly from graft donor cells, obtained 360 days after TCRalphabeta/CD19-depleted stem cell transplant. These receptors all come from a male patient between 5 and 17 years old who had a stem cell transplant for acute lymphoblastic leukemia, so the T cells may come from the graft donor.

This clonotype was observed a handful of times. This chain links TRBV12-3 or TRBV12-4 with TRBJ1-2; D is undetermined. The CDR3 covers 13 residues. The germline V and J ends were trimmed by 5 bases and 4 bases, with 11 bases remaining between them. CDR3 in DNA: TGTGCCAGCAGTACTCCAGCCTTCTATGGCTACACCTTC. Its protein product is CASSTPAFYGYTF.

This clonotype was found a few times. The junction does not match germline at one end; this may be a read error. This chain connects TRBV6-1 to TRBJ2-5; no definite D call. Germline V gene lookup returns CDR1 MNHNS and CDR2 SASEGT. The CDR3 has 15 residues. CDR3 amino acids: CASSGGYPDSPVHPF. The CDR3 DNA reads TGTGCCAGCAGTGGGGGATACCCCGATAGCCCAGTGCACCCCTTC.

This clonotype showed up many times. The rearrangement joins TRBV12-3 or TRBV12-4 to TRBJ2-5; D remains unclear. The CDR3 has 11 amino acids. The V gene lost 4 bases and the J gene lost 4 bases, with 4 bases spanning the gap. The CDR3 is CASSSLETQYF. Here the CDR3 DNA reads TGTGCCAGCAGTTCCTTAGAGACCCAGTACTTC.

Only a few counts were recorded for this clonotype. V and J are TRBV7-2 and TRBJ2-5; 13 positions agree with TRBD2. The germline V gene encodes CDR1 SGHTA and CDR2 FQGNSA. V gave up 1 base and J gave up 3 bases; unmatched junction bases: 5. The CDR3 totals 17 residues. This chain's CDR3 is CASSLVNGLAGEETQYF. The CDR3 DNA is TGTGCCAGCAGCTTAGTAAACGGACTAGCGGGAGAAGAGACCCAGTACTTC.

CDR3: CAISELAGSIEQYF. In DNA, the CDR3 is TGTGCCATCAGTGAACTAGCGGGGTCTATCGAGCAGTACTTC. V and J are TRBV10-3 and TRBJ2-7; 10 nucleotides match TRBD2. The CDR3 runs to 14 residues. With 3 bases clipped from V and 6 bases from J, the junction kept 5 bases outside the gene matches. CDR1 and CDR2 from the germline V gene are ENHRY and SYGVKD.

The chain carries TRBV10-1 and TRBJ2-1; possibly TRBD2 for D (7 bases). Germline loops: CDR1 WNHNN, CDR2 SYGVQD (reference sequence). V lost 0 bases and J 7 bases, leaving 13 bases between the germline ends. This CDR3 region has 15 residues. The CDR3 DNA follows: TGCGCCAGCAGTGAGTCTCTGAGGGGGGGTAATGAGCAGTTCTTC. It encodes CASSESLRGGNEQFF.

The V call is TRBV3-1, the J call TRBJ2-3, with a weak D call TRBD1 (5 bases). The CDR3 has 17 residues. V was pared by 3 bases and J by 3 bases, with 19 bases between. Germline V gene lookup returns CDR1 LGHDT and CDR2 YNNKEL (reference sequence). CDR3 protein: CASSHFRGPRMTDTQYF. CDR3 in DNA: TGTGCCAGCAGCCATTTTAGGGGTCCTAGGATGACAGATACGCAGTATTTT.

This clonotype was seen many times. V gene TRBV12-3 or TRBV12-4 combines with J gene TRBJ2-3, with D perhaps TRBD1 or TRBD2 (6 bases each). This CDR3 comprises 14 residues. Trimming took off 3 bases at V and 6 bases at J, with 13 bases between the two ends. The CDR3, as DNA: TGTGCCAGCAGTTTCGGCGGAGGGGGGGATACGCAGTATTTT. As protein: CASSFGGGGDTQYF.

This clonotype was picked up a small number of times. The V gene is TRBV7-9, the J gene TRBJ2-1; D might be TRBD2 (5 bases). The germline V and J ends were trimmed by 7 bases and 0 bases, with 10 bases remaining between them. Germline CDR1 reads SEHNR; CDR2 reads FQNEAQ (reference sequence). CDR3 size: 14 residues. The CDR3: CASNGDISYNEQFF. The CDR3, as DNA: TGTGCCAGCAACGGGGATATCTCCTACAATGAGCAGTTCTTC.

The chain employs TRBV12-3 or TRBV12-4 and TRBJ1-5; D call uncertain. The CDR3 extends over 14 amino acids. Trimming took off 3 bases at V and 11 bases at J, with 17 bases between the two ends. As DNA, the CDR3 is TGTGCCAGCAGTTTCGGGCCGGGAGGTCCGACCCAGCATTTT. Its protein is CASSFGPGGPTQHF.

This rearrangement joins TRBV6-1 to TRBJ2-1, with a weak D call TRBD2 (6 bases). With 6 bases removed from V and 7 bases from J, the gap between germline ends came to 19 bases. The CDR3 sequence is 15 residues long. Germline CDR1 is MNHNS and CDR2 is SASEGT. The CDR3 sequence: CASSALAALFNEQFF. In DNA, the CDR3 is TGTGCCAGCAGCGCACTAGCTGCACTTTTTAATGAGCAGTTCTTC.

The chain links TRBV18 to TRBJ2-3; D not resolved. The CDR3 loop spans 13 amino acids. Deletions cut 2 bases from V and 8 bases from J, with 11 bases between. Germline V gives CDR1 KGHSH, CDR2 LQKENI. The CDR3 DNA sequence: TGTGCCAGCTCACCATTGAAGCCTGGTACGCAGTATTTT. Translated, it gives CASSPLKPGTQYF.

This clonotype was seen many times. The chain employs TRBV7-9 and TRBJ2-1, with TRBD2 matching 14 bases. CDR3 length: 18 amino acids. Germline trimming cut 3 bases from V and 7 bases from J; bases unmatched to any gene: 11. Germline V gene data show CDR1 as SEHNR and CDR2 as FQNEAQ (reference sequence). This chain's CDR3 is CASSFPTSGRASANEQFF. The DNA of the CDR3 is TGTGCCAGCAGCTTCCCGACTAGCGGGAGGGCCTCGGCAAATGAGCAGTTCTTC. Using reference TRBV7-9 and TRBJ2-1 for the parts outside the CDR3, the full variable domain is DTGVSQNPRHKITKRGQNVTFRCDPISEHNRLYWYRQTLGQGPEFLTYFQNEAQLEKSRLLSDRFSAERPKGSFSTLEIQRTEQGDSAMYLCASSFPTSGRASANEQFFGPGTRLTVL.

The table lists this clonotype with a few counts. CDR3 sequence reads: CSVEWVAGELFF. As DNA, the CDR3 is TGCAGCGTTGAATGGGTAGCCGGGGAGCTGTTTTTT. The chain has TRBV29-1 and TRBJ2-2; D remains ambiguous. CDR1 is SQVTM, CDR2 ANQGSEA, per germline. V was cut by 2 bases and J by 6 bases, with 7 bases left in between. The CDR3 runs to 12 residues.

The sample holds a few counts of this clonotype. The chain links TRBV25-1 to TRBJ2-1; 9 positions match TRBD2. J gave up 7 bases and V 0 bases, and 7 bases lay outside the gene matches. Germline V gene lookup returns CDR1 MGHDK and CDR2 SYGVNS. There are 16 residues in the CDR3. The CDR3 DNA reads as TGTGCCAGCAGTGAATATCGCGGGAGGGCTCGAAATGAGCAGTTCTTC. As protein: CASSEYRGRARNEQFF.

V gene TRBV29-1 combines with J gene TRBJ2-7; tentatively, D is TRBD1 (5 bases). Germline V CDR1 and CDR2: SQVTM, ANQGSEA. V gave up 4 bases and J gave up 0 bases, with 19 bases separating them. The CDR3 contains 16 residues. CDR3 sequence reads: CSVVWYGAVYSYEQYF. The DNA of the CDR3 is TGCAGCGTTGTGTGGTATGGGGCAGTCTACTCCTACGAGCAGTACTTC.

CDR3 loop: CASSLRVSEQYF. In DNA form, the CDR3 reads TGTGCCAGCAGCCTAAGGGTAAGCGAGCAGTACTTC. J is TRBJ2-7 and V is TRBV7-9, with D unclear. This CDR3 comprises 12 residues. Germline CDR1 and CDR2: SEHNR and FQNEAQ (reference sequence). V dropped 5 bases and J dropped 6 bases, with 11 bases sitting between them.

This clonotype has at least ten counts. The chain links TRBV29-1 to TRBJ2-2; D is ambiguous. V was cut by 6 bases and J by 2 bases, with 1 base left in between. CDR1 and CDR2 (germline): SQVTM, ANQGSEA. CDR3 size: 10 residues. CDR3 in DNA: TGCAGCGTCAACACCGGGGAGCTGTTTTTT. The encoded protein is CSVNTGELFF.

This clonotype was seen ten or more times. V is TRBV7-2 and J is TRBJ2-3, with 13 bases lining up with TRBD2. The CDR3 has 18 residues. The germline CDR1 and CDR2 sequences are SGHTA and FQGNSA. V lost 4 bases and J lost 4; bases outside the gene matches: 11. For the CDR3, the DNA is TGTGCCAGCAGCTCAAGGGTTAGGACTAGCGGGAGAGCAGATACGCAGTATTTT. Protein: CASSSRVRTSGRADTQYF.

This chain connects TRBV18 to TRBJ1-5; 7 nucleotides match TRBD1. This CDR3 has 15 residues. Germline V gene sequence: CDR1 KGHSH, CDR2 LQKENI. Trimming cost V 3 bases and J 7 bases; bases outside gene matches: 9. The CDR3 nucleotides read TGTGCCAGCTCACCCACAGGGGCTGGCGGGCAGCCCCAGCATTTT. Protein: CASSPTGAGGQPQHF.

The chain combines TRBV7-2 with TRBJ1-1; 8 bases fit TRBD1. V was pared by 3 bases and J by 1 base, with 4 bases of the junction left unmatched. The CDR3 covers 15 residues. CDR1 and CDR2 from the germline V gene are SGHTA and FQGNSA. CDR3 loop: CASSLRDRWNTEAFF. The CDR3 bases are TGTGCCAGCAGCTTGAGGGACAGGTGGAACACTGAAGCTTTCTTT.

A few counts support this clonotype. This sequence joins TRBV11-2 and TRBJ2-7; 11 bases agree with TRBD2. V was pared by 3 bases and J by 2 bases, with 6 bases of the junction left unmatched. Per the germline V gene, CDR1 is SGHAT and CDR2 is FQNNGV. The CDR3 is made up of 16 amino acids. The CDR3 DNA reads as TGTGCCAGCAGCTTGGCTAGCGGGAGGCTCGCCTACGAGCAGTACTTC. It translates to CASSLASGRLAYEQYF.

This rearrangement joins TRBV12-3 or TRBV12-4 to TRBJ2-2; 7 positions agree with TRBD2. V lost 1 base and J lost 7; bases outside the gene matches: 6. This CDR3 comprises 15 residues. This chain's CDR3 is CASSLDLAEDGELFF. Written as DNA, the CDR3 is TGTGCCAGCAGTTTAGACCTAGCGGAGGACGGGGAGCTGTTTTTT.

This chain links TRBV6-2 or TRBV6-3 with TRBJ2-5, with 8 bases lining up with TRBD1. The V segment lost 2 bases and the J segment 4 bases; nucleotides outside the gene matches: 21. The germline V gene has CDR1 MNHEY and CDR2 SVGEGT. The CDR3 has 20 residues. The CDR3 is CASSYANEPGQVAGGETQYF. In DNA form, the CDR3 reads TGTGCCAGCAGTTACGCGAACGAACCGGGACAGGTTGCTGGGGGAGAGACCCAGTACTTC.